This T cell receptor beta chain was sequenced for a study of blood T cell repertoires in COVID-19. As originally analysed: Cell counts per sample came from amplifying reference gene primers. Using immunoSEQ multiplex PCR, the repertoire was profiled, and TCRdb retains in-frame clones only, with some absent. The D gene and trimming were derived from the DNA, and the V and J assignments and clone size from that table. This sample has 200,000 to 250,000 clones, with about 86% found just once. Trimming took 0 bases from V and 3 from J, leaving 7 bases between them. The CDR3 is 13 amino acids. Germline CDR1 and CDR2: SGHDT and YYEEEE.

Sequences were obtained from peripheral blood. This chain joins TRBV5-6 and TRBJ2-7; TRBD1 might be the D (6 bases). The sequence was obtained from a woman aged 45-60 years with COVID-19, enrolled during active disease. CDR3 residues: CASSLGTDYEQYF. For the CDR3, the DNA is TGTGCCAGCAGCTTGGGGACAGACTACGAGCAGTACTTC.